What follows are 32 T cell receptor beta chains derived from one specimen sequenced in a study of shared clonotypes between healthy human individuals (dated by TCRdb to about 2020). The library relied on the immunoSEQ multiplex PCR assay. The immuneACCESS repertoire file appears here via TCRdb, limited to in-frame rearrangements. These files lack a portion of the clones; in checked studies, under half of the deficit traces to unresolved V genes, and the cause of the others is not known. The sample includes roughly 2,500,000 clones, with roughly 93% observed a single time. Clones ranked in the top ten supply more than 0.35% of the sample. Sequenced: naive CD4+ T cells from PBMCs. This sample's cell subset or site label indicates: CD45RA+ positively selected. The receptors stem from a man aged 18 to 30 in good health. Some clones in this sample may be carry-over from other donors' samples.

This chain links TRBV13 with TRBJ2-7; D is possibly TRBD2 (6 bases). CDR1 and CDR2 from the germline V gene are PRHDT and FYEKMQ (reference sequence). V shed 5 bases and J shed 9 bases, with 29 bases lying between them. There are 17 residues in the CDR3. The CDR3 DNA reads TGTGCCAGCAGCCCACGGGGGTTACGCGACGCGTCTAACGTGCAGTACTTC. Translated, it gives CASSPRGLRDASNVQYF.

CDR3 region: CASSPGRDRGINTEAFF. CDR3 nucleotide sequence: TGTGCCAGCTCACCCGGCCGGGACAGGGGGATTAACACTGAAGCTTTCTTT. The chain links TRBV18 to TRBJ1-1; 11 bases map to TRBD1. The germline gives CDR1 KGHSH, CDR2 LQKENI. The CDR3 is 17 residues long. V trimming: 3 bases; J trimming: 2 bases; junction bases outside the gene matches: 8.

In the case of this clone: Other nucleotide sequences in the sample specify the same CDR3. The CDR3 loop reads CASSGTNTGELFF. CDR3 in DNA: TGTGCCAGCAGTGGGACCAACACCGGGGAGCTGTTTTTT. The chain joins TRBV6-1 to TRBJ2-2; D remains ambiguous. The length of the CDR3 is 13 residues. Trimming shortened V by 4 bases and J by 2 bases, and 5 bases separated the two germline ends. Germline V gene data show CDR1 as MNHNS and CDR2 as SASEGT.

This rearrangement joins TRBV18 to TRBJ2-1; 8 nucleotides align to TRBD2. The V and J ends lost 0 bases and 4 bases, in that order; junction bases with no gene match: 2. Germline loops: CDR1 KGHSH, CDR2 LQKENI. This CDR3 is 15 amino acids long. The DNA for the CDR3 is TGTGCCAGCTCACCACCGTCTAGCGGGTACAATGAGCAGTTCTTC. As protein: CASSPPSSGYNEQFF.

V gene TRBV7-9 combines with J gene TRBJ2-2; a possible D gene is TRBD2 (5 bases). Germline-derived CDR1 and CDR2 are SEHNR and FQNEAQ (reference sequence). The CDR3 contains 16 residues. Trimming stripped 1 base from V and 2 bases from J, with 11 bases between. For the CDR3, the DNA is TGTGCCAGCAGCTTAGTGGCGGGCCCCAACACCGGGGAGCTGTTTTTT. Translating it yields CASSLVAGPNTGELFF.

The chain has TRBV27 and TRBJ1-1, with a weak D call TRBD1 (5 bases). CDR3 length: 14 residues. The germline V gene encodes CDR1 MNHEY and CDR2 SMNVEV (reference sequence). Trimming shortened V by 3 bases and J by 4 bases, and 12 bases separated the two germline ends. CDR3 amino acids: CASSLRGDVTEAFF. The CDR3 nucleotides are TGTGCCAGCAGTTTGCGAGGGGATGTCACTGAAGCTTTCTTT.

This chain connects TRBV18 to TRBJ2-2; tentative D call: TRBD2 (5 bases). The V end was cut by 4 bases, the J end by 6 bases, with 12 bases between. Germline CDR1 is KGHSH and CDR2 is LQKENI. CDR3 size: 14 residues. The CDR3 loop is CASSLGSGSGELFF. The CDR3 region has the DNA TGTGCCAGCTCACTTGGCAGCGGATCCGGGGAGCTGTTTTTT.

The CDR3 DNA sequence: TGCGCCAGCAGCTTAAGGACAGAGAACACCGGGGAGCTGTTTTTT. Residues: CASSLRTENTGELFF. The V call is TRBV5-1, the J call TRBJ2-2, with D perhaps TRBD1 (6 bases). Germline assignment: CDR1 SGHRS and CDR2 YFSETQ. The CDR3 spans 15 residues. Trimming stripped 2 bases from V and 1 base from J, with 9 bases between.

The rearrangement links TRBV29-1 to TRBJ2-3; 7 bases line up with TRBD2. The CDR3 length is 11 residues. V shed 0 bases and J 15 bases; nucleotides not matched to a gene: 6. Germline values: CDR1 SQVTM, CDR2 ANQGSEA. In DNA, the CDR3 is TGCAGCGTTGAAGAGGGGACTACGTACTATTTT. Translated, it gives CSVEEGTTYYF.

The chain employs TRBV4-1 and TRBJ1-2, with D uncertain. Germline V CDR1 and CDR2: MGHRA, YSYEKL. V was shortened by 0 bases and J by 3 bases, with 20 bases between the two germline ends. This CDR3 is 18 amino acids long. The CDR3 coding sequence is TGCGCCAGCAGCCAAGATCAGGATTCGGGTTCGAGGTACTATGGCTACACCTTC. Amino acid sequence: CASSQDQDSGSRYYGYTF.

The rearrangement links TRBV7-8 to TRBJ2-1; 7 nucleotides align to TRBD2. This CDR3 has 16 residues. The germline V gene has CDR1 SGHVS and CDR2 FQNEAQ. V was pared by 2 bases and J by 4 bases, with 8 bases of the junction left unmatched. The CDR3 loop reads CASSLRAGVVYNEQFF. The CDR3 region has the DNA TGTGCCAGCAGCTTACGGGCGGGAGTGGTATACAATGAGCAGTTCTTC.

This rearrangement joins TRBV5-1 to TRBJ2-7, with 7 nucleotides matching TRBD2. The CDR3 consists of 15 residues. CDR1 and CDR2 from the germline V gene are SGHRS and YFSETQ. The trim removed 0 bases at V and 2 bases at J, leaving 5 bases unmatched. CDR3 in amino acids: CASSLGGGPAYEQYF. The CDR3 nucleotides read TGCGCCAGCAGCTTGGGCGGGGGTCCCGCCTACGAGCAGTACTTC. The full variable domain, in which reference TRBV5-1 and TRBJ2-7 provide the parts outside the CDR3, is KAGVTQTPRYLIKTRGQQVTLSCSPISGHRSVSWYQQTPGQGLQFLFEYFSETQRNKGNFPGRFSGRQFSNSRSEMNVSTLELGDSALYLCASSLGGGPAYEQYFGPGTRLTVT.

This chain connects TRBV7-2 to TRBJ1-3; D not resolved. CDR3 size: 15 residues. Trimming left V 1 base short and J 0 bases short, with 7 bases between. Germline lookup yields CDR1 SGHTA and CDR2 FQGNSA. DNA of the CDR3: TGTGCCAGCAGCTTAGGAGGGCTCTCTGGAAACACCATATATTTT. Its translation is CASSLGGLSGNTIYF.

The CDR3 nucleotides read TGTGCCAGCTCACTAAATGCAGGAGTAGAGACCCAGTACTTC. Encoded protein: CASSLNAGVETQYF. The chain uses TRBV18 and TRBJ2-5, with D uncertain. The CDR3 spans 14 residues. The V and J ends lost 4 bases and 4 bases respectively, with 13 bases between them. Germline V gene data show CDR1 as KGHSH and CDR2 as LQKENI. The full variable domain, completed using reference TRBV18 and TRBJ2-5, is NAGVMQNPRHLVRRRGQEARLRCSPMKGHSHVYWYRQLPEEGLKFMVYLQKENIIDESGMPKERFSAEFPKEGPSILRIQQVVRGDSAAYFCASSLNAGVETQYFGPGTRLLVL.

J is TRBJ1-5 and V is TRBV29-1; possible D gene TRBD1, 6 bases. This CDR3 comprises 13 residues. Looked up from germline, CDR1 is SQVTM and CDR2 is ANQGSEA. With 4 bases removed from V and 5 bases from J, the gap between germline ends came to 12 bases. The CDR3 bases are TGCAGCGTTGCCGAGGGGGGTGATCAGCCCCAGCATTTT. Residues: CSVAEGGDQPQHF.

The chain couples TRBV4-1 to TRBJ1-6; D might be TRBD1 (5 bases). Between the trimmed V and J ends, which lost 0 bases and 0 bases, there was a span of 15 bases. Germline CDR1 and CDR2: MGHRA and YSYEKL. CDR3 length equals 19 residues. CDR3 sequence: CASSQDGGQLSSYNSPLHF. CDR3 in DNA: TGCGCCAGCAGCCAAGATGGGGGTCAGTTAAGCTCCTATAATTCACCCCTCCACTTT.

The J gene is TRBJ2-1, the V gene TRBV12-5; D is possibly TRBD2 (6 bases). Trimming stripped 1 base from V and 0 bases from J, with 10 bases between. The CDR3 extends over 16 amino acids. Looked up from germline, CDR1 is LGHNT and CDR2 is FRNRAP. CDR3 sequence reads: CASGLGGVYSYNEQFF. CDR3 nucleotides: TGTGCTAGTGGTTTGGGGGGGGTCTACTCCTACAATGAGCAGTTCTTC.

CDR3 bases: TGCGCCAGCACCGTCGGGTCTAGCGGGAGCACAGATACGCAGTATTTT. Translating it yields CASTVGSSGSTDTQYF. The chain recombines TRBV5-1 with TRBJ2-3; TRBD2 matches at 8 bases. J gave up 0 bases and V 6 bases, and 9 bases lay outside the gene matches. The germline gives CDR1 SGHRS, CDR2 YFSETQ. The CDR3 covers 16 residues.

The genes are TRBV14 and TRBJ2-1; 9 bases map to TRBD1. V was pared by 2 bases and J by 4 bases, with 6 bases of the junction left unmatched. The germline V gene has CDR1 SGHDN and CDR2 FVKESK. The CDR3 runs to 16 residues. The CDR3 protein is CASSQMGQGRYNEQFF. CDR3 bases: TGTGCCAGCAGCCAAATGGGACAGGGAAGGTACAATGAGCAGTTCTTC.

V usage is TRBV28 and J usage is TRBJ1-4; maybe TRBD1 (5 bases). V lost 5 bases and J lost 0, with 19 bases in between. This CDR3 has 18 residues. The germline gives CDR1 MDHEN, CDR2 SYDVKM. The CDR3 reads CASSPPIGGGATNEKLFF. The CDR3 region has the DNA TGTGCCAGCAGTCCCCCCATTGGGGGGGGTGCAACTAATGAAAAACTGTTTTTT.

This chain connects TRBV28 to TRBJ2-7, with unresolved D. Germline V gene lookup returns CDR1 MDHEN and CDR2 SYDVKM. This CDR3 region has 13 residues. The ends were cut back, 5 bases at V and 3 bases at J, with 11 bases in the middle. CDR3 residues: CASSLQSYYEQYF. The CDR3 nucleotides read TGTGCCAGCAGTCTCCAATCCTACTACGAGCAGTACTTC.

The V call is TRBV7-9, the J call TRBJ2-5, with TRBD1 identical over 7 bases. The J call may be incorrect, as the DNA end agrees better with TRBJ2-7. In germline, CDR1 is SEHNR, CDR2 FQNEAQ (reference sequence). This CDR3 contains 14 residues. CDR3 sequence: CASSLDRLTHEQYF. The CDR3 DNA reads as TGTGCCAGCAGCTTGGACAGGCTGACCCACGAGCAGTACTTC.

The rearrangement links TRBV7-3 to TRBJ1-4; a weak D match, TRBD1 (5 bases). The CDR3 has 15 residues. Germline CDR1 reads SGHTA; CDR2 reads FQGTGA. Trimming shortened V by 2 bases and J by 3 bases, and 10 bases separated the two germline ends. CDR3: CASSLQGWPNEKLFF. Here the CDR3 DNA reads TGTGCCAGCAGCTTACAGGGTTGGCCTAATGAAAAACTGTTTTTT.

The V and J genes are TRBV7-3 and TRBJ2-2, with D tentatively TRBD1 (6 bases). V lost 5 bases and J lost 6, with 10 bases in between. The CDR3 has 13 amino acids. Looked up from germline, CDR1 is SGHTA and CDR2 is FQGTGA. The CDR3: CASSPTGPGELFF. In DNA, the CDR3 is TGTGCCAGCAGCCCGACAGGCCCCGGGGAGCTGTTTTTT.

The chain combines TRBV27 with TRBJ2-6, with a tentative D call TRBD1 (5 bases). The CDR3 has 16 amino acids. V was shortened by 6 bases and J by 1 base, with 13 bases between the two germline ends. Germline values: CDR1 MNHEY, CDR2 SMNVEV (reference sequence). DNA for the CDR3: TGTGCCAGCAGCAGATTCAGGGAATCTGGGGCCAACGTCCTGACTTTC. This gives the protein CASSRFRESGANVLTF. Drawing the rest from reference TRBV27 and TRBJ2-6, the complete variable domain is EAQVTQNPRYLITVTGKKLTVTCSQNMNHEYMSWYRQDPGLGLRQIYYSMNVEVTDKGDVPEGYKVSRKEKRNFPLILESPSPNQTSLYFCASSRFRESGANVLTFGAGSRLTVL.

The chain uses TRBV9 and TRBJ2-1; D might be TRBD2 (5 bases). CDR3 length equals 17 residues. Germline values: CDR1 SGDLS, CDR2 YYNGEE. V dropped 4 bases and J dropped 0 bases, with 17 bases sitting between them. The CDR3 here is CASSPRGLGDSYNEQFF. CDR3 bases: TGTGCCAGCAGCCCGAGAGGACTGGGTGACTCCTACAATGAGCAGTTCTTC.

The chain recombines TRBV9 with TRBJ2-1, with D unclear. Germline CDR1 and CDR2: SGDLS and YYNGEE. This CDR3 is built from 13 residues. Trimming stripped 3 bases from V and 5 bases from J, with 9 bases between. The CDR3 sequence: CASSASSNNEQFF. The DNA for the CDR3 is TGTGCCAGCAGCGCATCGAGCAACAATGAGCAGTTCTTC.

V usage is TRBV5-1 and J usage is TRBJ1-1; maybe TRBD1 (6 bases). Germline V gene lookup returns CDR1 SGHRS and CDR2 YFSETQ. The V end lost 4 bases, the J end lost 2 bases, and 15 bases lay between the germline ends. The CDR3 is 15 amino acids. CDR3 nucleotide sequence: TGCGCCAGCAGCGACCCAAAGACAGGAAACACTGAAGCTTTCTTT. Translated, it gives CASSDPKTGNTEAFF.

This clone turned up a few times. V gene TRBV19 combines with J gene TRBJ1-5; a possible D gene is TRBD1 (6 bases). The CDR3 is made up of 14 amino acids. V was cut by 6 bases and J by 2 bases, with 11 bases left in between. CDR1 and CDR2 from the germline V gene are LNHDA and SQIVND (reference sequence). The CDR3 reads CASRPRGRNQPQHF. In nucleotides, the CDR3 is TGTGCCAGTAGGCCCAGGGGTCGCAATCAGCCCCAGCATTTT.

The gene calls are TRBV11-3 and TRBJ2-2; TRBD2 aligns across 11 bases. In germline, CDR1 is SGHNT, CDR2 YENEEA. This CDR3 is 16 amino acids long. V gave up 1 base and J gave up 6 bases; unmatched junction bases: 4. CDR3 sequence: CASSLGTSGSAGELFF. The CDR3 DNA sequence: TGTGCCAGCAGCTTAGGCACTAGCGGGAGTGCCGGGGAGCTGTTTTTT.

This chain connects TRBV21-1 to TRBJ2-7. TRBV21-1 is tagged as a pseudogene. The CDR3 extends over 14 amino acids. CDR3 amino acids: CASSKVGCPYEQYF. CDR3 nucleotides: TGTGCCAGCAGCAAAGTCGGATGCCCCTACGAGCAGTACTTC.

The chain links TRBV4-2 to TRBJ1-3; D not resolved. This CDR3 comprises 14 residues. Between the trimmed V and J ends, which lost 0 bases and 3 bases, there was a span of 6 bases. Germline CDR1 reads LGHNA; CDR2 reads YNFKEQ. The CDR3 DNA is TGTGCCAGCAGCCAAGATATAGGTGGAAACACCATATATTTT. Translated: CASSQDIGGNTIYF.